A selection of T cell receptor beta chains follows, all from one sample in a study of CD8 T cells in ankylosing spondylitis. TCRdb analysed the 5' RACE reads with MiXCR anew, one entry per CDR3 protein. Of 670,000 or so distinct CDR3 sequences listed, 15% to 20% are singletons. The sequenced material came from blood, either unsorted or a sorted T cell fraction (not recorded which). The receptors stem from a male donor with ankylosing spondylitis. Both conserved end residues are trimmed from each CDR3.

TRBJ2-6 | TRBV5-6 | ASSLFGSDNVLT
TRBJ1-5 | TRBV18 | ASSIQGVYQPQH
TRBJ1-5 | TRBV6-1 | ASSELAPGNQPQH
TRBJ1-4 | TRBV29-1 | SVEDHGNHNEKLF
TRBJ2-1 | TRBV5-1 | ASSLADTLEREQF
TRBJ2-7 | TRBV9 | ASSAVGTEQY
TRBJ2-7 | TRBV30 | AWGDSYEQY
TRBJ1-4 | TRBV5-1 | ASSLTWATNEKLF
TRBJ1-3 | TRBV12-3/TRBV12-4 | ASSLGALGNTIY
TRBJ2-7 | TRBV11-2 | ASSLDGGPYYEQY
TRBJ1-4 | TRBV25-1 | ASSEAVTATNEKLF
TRBJ2-3 | TRBV24-1 | ATSDLRQGTDTQY
TRBJ1-4 | TRBV5-1 | ASSTDVATNEKLF
TRBJ1-1 | TRBV11-2 | ASSLGWDKNTEAF
TRBJ1-1 | TRBV6-5 | ASSYLRRNTEAF
TRBJ2-1 | TRBV5-6 | ASSYRPLEQF
TRBJ1-6 | TRBV19 | ASSFESSYNSPLH
TRBJ1-5 | TRBV15 | ATSRDPAGPSNQPQH
TRBJ2-1 | TRBV9 | ASSVDPGATYNEQF
TRBJ2-2 | TRBV29-1 | SVARGPTGELF
TRBJ2-7 | TRBV7-2 | ASSLFSGRSSYEQY
TRBJ1-6 | TRBV10-3 | AISRDDNSPLH
TRBJ2-7 | TRBV5-1 | ASSPGLGRRQY
TRBJ1-2 | TRBV29-1 | SVQKIGGYT
TRBJ2-1 | TRBV20-1 | SARGPYGRTSGNSYNEQF
TRBJ1-6 | TRBV9 | ASELPGSYNSPLH
TRBJ2-7 | TRBV20-1 | SARVESTYEQY
TRBJ2-5 | TRBV12-5 | ASGLAGLETQY
TRBJ1-2 | TRBV7-9 | ASSSRGTGGPGGYT
TRBJ2-6 | TRBV11-1 | ASSAKGQTSGSGANVLT
TRBJ2-7 | TRBV11-2 | ASSAGLGGGVGEQY
TRBJ1-2 | TRBV25-1 | ASSGVAASSLNYGYT
TRBJ2-1 | TRBV28 | ASPRGWRRGEQF
TRBJ2-1 | TRBV7-2 | ASSLALAGGPEQF
TRBJ2-6 | TRBV5-5 | ASSLDPSGANVLT
TRBJ2-3 | TRBV2 | ASSDSYPSTDTQY
TRBJ2-7 | TRBV18 | ASSPNQDSYEQY
TRBJ2-7 | TRBV24-1 | ATSAATSGIYEQY